This T cell receptor (beta chain) derives from a study of fetal regulatory T cell absence and autoimmunity. The assay was immunoSEQ multiplex PCR, and TCRdb's table has in-frame clones only and misses some. The sample records just over 45,000 clones, about 86% being singletons. V was pared by 3 bases and J by 3 bases, with 26 bases between. In germline, CDR1 is LNHDA, CDR2 SQIVND (reference sequence). The CDR3 is 19 residues long. The rearrangement uses TRBV19 and TRBJ2-5, with D possibly matching TRBD1 (6 bases). The receptor comes from a newborn boy with IPEX syndrome. The sample was cord blood. In nucleotides, the CDR3 is TGTGCCAGTAGTATTTGGGGGCGCGGGCCAAAAAGGGGAAAAGAGACCCAGTACTTC. It translates to CASSIWGRGPKRGKETQYF.